These T cell receptor beta chains were read from a single sample in a study of cytomegalovirus exposure and HLA in healthy donors. The table came from immunoSEQ multiplex PCR; TCRdb's copy has only in-frame clones and leaves some out. The sample records about 150,000 clones, around three quarters being singletons. Sequenced: PBMCs. Receptor source: a man aged 40-50 years in good health and CMV-seropositive. The CDR3 runs from the conserved cysteine through the conserved F or W. The order of the fields is V gene, clone size, D gene, J gene, CDR3 DNA, CDR3 protein. D genes are given only for firm matches. Size is stated for part of the rows, as once, few or many counts, or as a class when the clone is expanded.

TRBV9	NA	NA	TRBJ2-1	TGTGCCAGCAGCGTAGATTTGGGACACTCCTACAATGAGCAGTTCTTC	CASSVDLGHSYNEQFF
TRBV4-2	NA	TRBD2	TRBJ2-1	TGTGCCAGCAGCCATGTAATTGAGACTAGCGGTAATGAGCAGTTCTTC	CASSHVIETSGNEQFF
TRBV19	NA	TRBD1	TRBJ2-7	TGTGCCAGTAGCAAGGGACAGGGGGGCTCCTACGAGCAGTACTTC	CASSKGQGGSYEQYF
TRBV7-6	NA	NA	TRBJ1-5	TGTGCCAGCAGCTTGGGGGGAAGAGGGGTTCAGCCCCAGCATTTT	CASSLGGRGVQPQHF
TRBV4-1	NA	TRBD2	TRBJ2-3	TGCGCCAGCAGCGAGCGGGAGGGGGAGACGCAGTATTTT	CASSEREGETQYF
TRBV10-3	once	TRBD1	TRBJ1-1	TGTGCCATCAGTGAGTCGACTCAAAATTGGGACAGGGGGGACTCTGAAGCTTTCTTT	CAISESTQNWDRGDSEAFF
TRBV5-6	NA	TRBD2	TRBJ2-2	TGTGCCAGCCGGAGAGAGCGGGAGGAAGGGAACACCGGGGAGCTGTTTTTT	CASRREREEGNTGELFF
TRBV7-9	NA	NA	TRBJ1-4	TGTGCCAGCAGCCGACGGACAGAGAATGAAAAACTGTTTTTT	CASSRRTENEKLFF
TRBV25-1	NA	TRBD1	TRBJ1-1	TGTGCCAGCAGTGAGGGACAGGGCCTGAACACTGAAGCTTTCTTT	CASSEGQGLNTEAFF
TRBV6-5	NA	TRBD1	TRBJ2-7	TGTGCCAGCAGTGGGGGACAGGGTTACTCCTACGAGCAGTACTTC	CASSGGQGYSYEQYF
TRBV2	NA	TRBD1	TRBJ1-2	TGTGCCAGCGGCCCTGGGACAGATGGCTACACCTTC	CASGPGTDGYTF
TRBV2	NA	NA	TRBJ1-5	TGTGCCAGCAGTGACGGGCGAGGGAGGAATCAGCCCCAGCATTTT	CASSDGRGRNQPQHF
TRBV7-7	NA	TRBD1	TRBJ2-3	TGTGCCAGCAGCGCCGGGACAGGGCGCACAGATACGCAGTATTTT	CASSAGTGRTDTQYF
TRBV6-4	NA	TRBD1	TRBJ2-3	TGTGCCAGCAGTGCATCTTTACAGGGGTCAGATACGCAGTATTTT	CASSASLQGSDTQYF
TRBV10-3	NA	TRBD1	TRBJ1-2	TGTGCCATCGGGGACAGGGCTAACTATGGCTACACCTTC	CAIGDRANYGYTF
TRBV19	NA	NA	TRBJ1-6	TGTGCCAGTAGCGCCTTTGACGGGAACGGCGGTTCACCCCTCCACTTT	CASSAFDGNGGSPLHF
TRBV9	NA	TRBD2	TRBJ2-5	TGTGCCAGCAGCTCGGGACTAGAAGAGACCCAGTACTTC	CASSSGLEETQYF
TRBV13	NA	NA	TRBJ2-1	TGTGCCAGCAGCTTACGGAGGGAATCCTACAATGAGCAGTTCTTC	CASSLRRESYNEQFF
TRBV7-2	NA	TRBD2	TRBJ2-5	TGTGCCAGCAGCTTATCTAGCGGCCAAGAGACCCAGTACTTC	CASSLSSGQETQYF
TRBV10-3	once	NA	TRBJ2-1	TGTGCCATCAGTCGCCCTAGCGCTACCTACAATGAGCAGTTCTTC	CAISRPSATYNEQFF
TRBV5-1	few	NA	TRBJ1-1	TGCGCCAGCAGCTTGACAGGGACGATAAGGAACACTGAAGCTTTCTTT	CASSLTGTIRNTEAFF
TRBV10-1	NA	TRBD2	TRBJ2-3	TGCGCCAGCTCTTCTAGCGGCCCCTCCCGGACGCAGTATTTT	CASSSSGPSRTQYF
TRBV9	NA	NA	TRBJ2-7	TGTGCCGGCAGCGTAACCGGGAGCAGATACGAGCAGTACTTC	CAGSVTGSRYEQYF
TRBV11-2	NA	TRBD1	TRBJ1-1	TGTGCCAGCAGCTTAAACAGGGGCTCAGTGAACACTGAAGCTTTCTTT	CASSLNRGSVNTEAFF
TRBV19	NA	NA	TRBJ1-4	TGTGCCAGTAGTCCCCTAAGCAGGGGTAATGAAAAACTGTTTTTT	CASSPLSRGNEKLFF
TRBV15	NA	TRBD2	TRBJ2-1	TGTGCCACCAGCGGAGGACTAGCGGGAGTATACGGGGAGCAGTTCTTC	CATSGGLAGVYGEQFF
TRBV10-3	many	NA	TRBJ2-1	TGTGCCATCACGGGCGGGATTTCGGGGAATGAGCAGTTCTTC	CAITGGISGNEQFF
TRBV6-1	NA	NA	TRBJ2-7	TGTGCCAGCAGTATGAGCGGAGACTCCTACGAGCAGTACTTC	CASSMSGDSYEQYF
TRBV30	once	NA	TRBJ1-1	TGTGCCAGGCGTGGACAGCGAAACACTGAAGCTTTCTTT	CARRGQRNTEAFF
TRBV7-2	NA	NA	TRBJ2-7	TGTGCCAGCAGCTTATCTCTAGCCTCGGACGAGCAGTACTTC	CASSLSLASDEQYF
TRBV18	few	TRBD2	TRBJ2-1	TGTGCCAGCTCACCAAGGGAGGGATTGTCCTACAATGAGCAGTTCTTC	CASSPREGLSYNEQFF
TRBV5-8	NA	NA	TRBJ2-1	TGTGCCAGCAGCTTGGCTACGAGTGAGCAGTTCTTC	CASSLATSEQFF
TRBV6-1	NA	NA	TRBJ1-5	TGTGCCAGCCGATCGGTTCAGCCCCAGCATTTT	CASRSVQPQHF
TRBV6-4	medium-sized	NA	TRBJ2-2	TGTGCCAGCAGTGAGCGGGACACCGGGGAGCTGTTTTTT	CASSERDTGELFF
TRBV9	NA	NA	TRBJ1-4	TGTGCCAGCAGCATCCTCGGGACTGACAATGAAAAACTGTTTTTT	CASSILGTDNEKLFF
TRBV30	few	NA	TRBJ1-3	TGTGCCTGGAGTGCGTGGGGTACCGACAGAGTCTCTGGAAACACCATATATTTT	CAWSAWGTDRVSGNTIYF
TRBV27	few	TRBD2	TRBJ2-2	TGTGCCAGCAGTTTCTCTGGGGCTAGCGGGACGGCGGAGCTGTTTTTT	CASSFSGASGTAELFF
TRBV4-2	once	TRBD1	TRBJ1-2	TGTGCCAGCAGCCAAGAGTGGGACAGGGGGCTGGTCGGCTATGGCTACACCTTC	CASSQEWDRGLVGYGYTF
TRBV28	NA	TRBD1	TRBJ1-2	TGTGCCAGCAGGCGACAGGGAGATGGCTACACCTTC	CASRRQGDGYTF
TRBV9	NA	NA	TRBJ2-2	TGTGCCAGCAGCCATACGTACAATCCGGGACACCCTAAGAACACCGGGGAGCTGTTTTTT	CASSHTYNPGHPKNTGELFF
TRBV10-3	once	NA	TRBJ1-5	TGTGCCATCAGTAACCAGGGACTCGGGCAACAGCCCCAGCATTTT	CAISNQGLGQQPQHF
TRBV6-1	NA	NA	TRBJ1-1	TGTGCCAGCAGCCACCAGGCGGGGAACACTGAAGCTTTCTTT	CASSHQAGNTEAFF
TRBV13	NA	NA	TRBJ2-3	TGTGCCAGCGGGAGTACTGGCACAGATACGCAGTATTTT	CASGSTGTDTQYF
TRBV10-3	NA	NA	TRBJ2-5	TGTGCCATCCGCGGGACTGGAGAGACCCAGTACTTC	CAIRGTGETQYF
TRBV7-9	NA	TRBD1	TRBJ2-7	TGTGCCAGCAGCCCCCGGGACAGGGATTACGAGCAGTACTTC	CASSPRDRDYEQYF
TRBV6-6	NA	NA	TRBJ2-5	TGTGCCAGCAGTTACGAGAGCACAGAGACCCAGTACTTC	CASSYESTETQYF
TRBV20-1	few	NA	TRBJ2-5	TGCAGTGCTAGCTCTCAAGAGACCCAGTACTTC	CSASSQETQYF
TRBV7-9	NA	TRBD1	TRBJ1-1	TGTGCCAGCAGCTTACCCCGGACAGGGGGTTGGGGCACTGAAGCTTTCTTT	CASSLPRTGGWGTEAFF
TRBV6-4	NA	TRBD1	TRBJ2-7	TGTGCCAGCAGTGTAGCACAGGGGCGCGAGCAGTACTTC	CASSVAQGREQYF
TRBV7-9	NA	NA	TRBJ2-1	TGTTCCAGCTCCCTCCTCTCCAATGAGCAGTTCTTC	CSSSLLSNEQFF
TRBV11-2	NA	NA	TRBJ1-1	TGTGCCAGCAGCTTAGTGCGGGGTGAAGCTTTCTTT	CASSLVRGEAFF
TRBV13	NA	TRBD2	TRBJ2-5	TGTGCCAGCAGCTGGGGGACTAGCGGGATCCAGAGTTTGGCCCAGTACTTC	CASSWGTSGIQSLAQYF
TRBV5-4	NA	NA	TRBJ1-2	TGTGCCAGCAGCTTGGAAGTGACAGACTATGGCTACACCTTC	CASSLEVTDYGYTF
TRBV19	NA	TRBD2	TRBJ2-3	TGTGCCAGTACTTTGGGGCGCGGGAGTGAAACAGATACGCAGTATTTT	CASTLGRGSETDTQYF
TRBV5-1	NA	TRBD2	TRBJ2-7	TGCGCCAGCAGCTCACGACTAGCGGGCAACTCCTACGAGCAGTACTTC	CASSSRLAGNSYEQYF
TRBV28	NA	NA	TRBJ1-5	TGTGCCAGCAGTCCCGGGGGTCCAAGGAATCAGCCCCAGCATTTT	CASSPGGPRNQPQHF
TRBV19	NA	TRBD1	TRBJ2-2	TGTGCCAGTAGTATTAAGGGACAGGGGACCGGGGAGCTGTTTTTT	CASSIKGQGTGELFF
TRBV7-9	once	TRBD1	TRBJ2-7	TGTTCCAGCAGCTTAGTTGGACAGGTTTACGAGCAGTACTTC	CSSSLVGQVYEQYF
TRBV5-1	NA	NA	TRBJ2-1	TGCGCCAGCAGCTTGGACAAGTATGAGCAGTTCTTC	CASSLDKYEQFF
TRBV5-1	NA	NA	TRBJ2-3	TGCGCCAGCAGCTTGCACATTCGTCCCGCAGATACGCAGTATTTT	CASSLHIRPADTQYF